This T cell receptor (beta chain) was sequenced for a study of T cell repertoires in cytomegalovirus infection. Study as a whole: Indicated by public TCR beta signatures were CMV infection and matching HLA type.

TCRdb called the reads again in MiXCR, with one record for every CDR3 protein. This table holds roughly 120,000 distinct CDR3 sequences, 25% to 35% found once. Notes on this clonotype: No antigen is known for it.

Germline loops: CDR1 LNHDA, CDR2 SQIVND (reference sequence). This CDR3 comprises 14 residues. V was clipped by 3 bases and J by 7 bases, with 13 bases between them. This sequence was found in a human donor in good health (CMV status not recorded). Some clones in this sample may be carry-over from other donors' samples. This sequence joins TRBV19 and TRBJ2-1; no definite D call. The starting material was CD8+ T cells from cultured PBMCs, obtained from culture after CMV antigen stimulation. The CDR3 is CASSIIARTNEQFF. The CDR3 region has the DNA TGTGCCAGTAGTATCATAGCCCGTACTAATGAGCAGTTCTTC.